The 25 T cell receptor beta chains presented below share a single source sample, sequenced in a study of cytomegalovirus exposure and HLA in healthy donors. The PCR had 60 Vbeta and 13 Jbeta primers. Assay: immunoSEQ multiplex PCR; the TCRdb copy retains only in-frame clones and omits some. The sample lists tens of thousands of clones; roughly 80% were seen once. Sequenced sample: PBMCs. The receptors were gathered from a woman aged 25 to 39 in good health and CMV-seropositive.

This clone was seen only a few times. The V gene is TRBV2, the J gene TRBJ2-7, with D maybe TRBD2 (5 bases). This CDR3 spans 12 amino acids. V was pared by 7 bases and J by 2 bases, with 9 bases between. The germline CDR1 and CDR2 sequences are SNHLY and FYNNEI. The CDR3: CASNLATYEQYF. The CDR3 DNA reads TGTGCCAGCAACCTAGCTACCTACGAGCAGTACTTC.

The chain has TRBV6-1 and TRBJ2-5, with 12 bases aligning to TRBD2. The CDR3 contains 16 residues. The J segment lost 4 bases and the V segment lost 4 bases, leaving 7 bases of the junction unmatched. CDR1 and CDR2 from the germline V gene are MNHNS and SASEGT. CDR3 amino acids: CASSVEASGRGETQYF. In nucleotides, the CDR3 is TGTGCCAGCAGTGTGGAGGCTAGCGGGAGGGGAGAGACCCAGTACTTC.

The CDR3 reads CASSEERGSNQPQHF. The CDR3 nucleotides are TGTGCCAGCAGTGAAGAAAGGGGAAGCAATCAGCCCCAGCATTTT. The J gene is TRBJ1-5, the V gene TRBV6-1; TRBD1 might be the D (5 bases). This CDR3 comprises 15 residues. Germline values: CDR1 MNHNS, CDR2 SASEGT. V lost 1 base to trimming and J lost 1 base, with 8 bases between them.

The rearrangement uses TRBV27 and TRBJ1-2, with D possibly TRBD1 on 5 matching bases. CDR1 is MNHEY, CDR2 SMNVEV, per germline (reference sequence). The CDR3 totals 16 residues. V lost 5 bases and J lost 4, with 20 bases in between. CDR3 protein: CASSPNGGGTTYGYTF. The CDR3 DNA is TGTGCCAGCAGTCCAAACGGGGGGGGTACTACCTATGGCTACACCTTC.

J is TRBJ2-1 and V is TRBV29-1, with 14 bases fitting TRBD2. This CDR3 has 15 amino acids. J lost 6 bases, V lost 7 bases, and 8 bases had no gene match. The germline V gene encodes CDR1 SQVTM and CDR2 ANQGSEA. The CDR3: CSARLAGGPFNEQFF. The DNA of the CDR3 is TGCAGCGCACGACTAGCGGGAGGGCCGTTCAATGAGCAGTTCTTC.

The chain recombines TRBV28 with TRBJ2-5, with 9 bases lining up with TRBD1. Matching the DNA end better, TRBJ2-7 makes the J call doubtful. The CDR3 is made up of 14 amino acids. CDR1 and CDR2 from the germline V gene are MDHEN and SYDVKM. CDR3 loop: CASRRGQGTYEQYF. CDR3 bases: TGTGCCAGCAGAAGGGGACAGGGAACCTACGAGCAGTACTTC.

The chain carries TRBV7-8 and TRBJ2-7; TRBD1 aligns across 9 bases. The germline V gene has CDR1 SGHVS and CDR2 FQNEAQ. CDR3 size: 13 residues. The V segment lost 5 bases and the J segment 7 bases; nucleotides outside the gene matches: 6. CDR3 sequence reads: CASSRDRVGEQYF. Written as DNA, the CDR3 is TGTGCCAGCAGCCGGGACAGGGTCGGGGAGCAGTACTTC. Full variable domain (remainder filled in from reference TRBV7-8 and TRBJ2-7): GAGVSQSPRYKVAKRGQDVALRCDPISGHVSLFWYQQALGQGPEFLTYFQNEAQLDKSGLPSDRFFAERPEGSVSTLKIQRTQQEDSAVYLCASSRDRVGEQYFGPGTRLTVT.

The chain has TRBV9 and TRBJ2-7; TRBD2 matches 9 bases. V lost 4 bases and J lost 0; bases outside the gene matches: 11. The germline V gene encodes CDR1 SGDLS and CDR2 YYNGEE. This CDR3 contains 17 residues. The CDR3 DNA reads TGTGCCAGCAGCCCAGGACTAGCGCTCGTTAGCTCCTACGAGCAGTACTTC. Residues: CASSPGLALVSSYEQYF.

This chain uses TRBV20-1 with TRBJ2-1, with no clear D. The CDR3 has 11 residues. Trimming took off 3 bases at V and 7 bases at J, with 7 bases between the two ends. The germline V gene encodes CDR1 DFQATT and CDR2 SNEGSKA (reference sequence). CDR3 nucleotide sequence: TGCAGTGCTAGGAGGCAGAATGAGCAGTTCTTC. Its translation is CSARRQNEQFF.

The chain couples TRBV5-1 to TRBJ2-7; the D gene is possibly TRBD2 (6 bases). In germline, CDR1 is SGHRS, CDR2 YFSETQ. V was trimmed by 0 bases and J by 6 bases, leaving 13 bases between them. This CDR3 is built from 14 residues. The chain's CDR3 is CASSLEGGSGEQYF. The DNA for the CDR3 is TGCGCCAGCAGCTTGGAGGGAGGATCCGGCGAGCAGTACTTC.

The chain recombines TRBV29-1 with TRBJ1-2; tentatively, D is TRBD1 (5 bases). V gave up 3 bases and J gave up 4 bases, with 15 bases separating them. This CDR3 contains 14 residues. CDR1 SQVTM and CDR2 ANQGSEA come from the germline V gene. CDR3 protein: CSVEAPGMAYGYTF. The CDR3 nucleotides read TGCAGCGTTGAGGCCCCAGGGATGGCCTATGGCTACACCTTC.

This chain connects TRBV28 to TRBJ1-5, with unresolved D. The CDR3 totals 11 residues. Trimming removed 6 bases at V and 9 bases at J, with 9 bases between. The germline CDR1 and CDR2 sequences are MDHEN and SYDVKM. The CDR3 reads CASSLGGPQHF. CDR3 coding DNA: TGTGCCAGCAGCCTGGGAGGGCCCCAGCATTTT. Drawing the rest from reference TRBV28 and TRBJ1-5, the complete variable domain is DVKVTQSSRYLVKRTGEKVFLECVQDMDHENMFWYRQDPGLGLRLIYFSYDVKMKEKGDIPEGYSVSREKKERFSLILESASTNQTSMYLCASSLGGPQHFGDGTRLSIL.

This sequence joins TRBV10-3 and TRBJ2-5; D may be TRBD2 (6 bases). The closer fit of TRBJ2-7 to the DNA end suggests the J call may be wrong. From germline, CDR1 is ENHRY and CDR2 SYGVKD. The CDR3 is 15 residues long. The CDR3, as DNA: TGTGCCATCAGTGACAGGAGGGGCAAGGCCTACGAGCAGTACTTC. Translating it yields CAISDRRGKAYEQYF.

This clone appeared a few times. This rearrangement joins TRBV5-1 to TRBJ1-1; a possible D gene is TRBD1 (6 bases). Between the trimmed V and J ends, which lost 2 bases and 6 bases, there was a span of 14 bases. This CDR3 comprises 14 residues. The germline CDR1 and CDR2 sequences are SGHRS and YFSETQ. This CDR3 is CASSLGRGWAEAFF. The DNA for the CDR3 is TGCGCCAGCAGCTTAGGCAGGGGATGGGCTGAAGCTTTCTTT.

The chain combines TRBV7-6 with TRBJ2-5; TRBD2 matches 15 bases. Germline lookup yields CDR1 SGHVS and CDR2 FNYEAQ. CDR3 length: 14 amino acids. V trimming: 9 bases; J trimming: 5 bases; junction bases outside the gene matches: 4. Here the CDR3 DNA reads TGTGCCAGTGGACTAGCGGGAGGGGAGGAGACCCAGTACTTC. It specifies CASGLAGGEETQYF.

The chain couples TRBV4-3 to TRBJ2-3; no clear D gene. The ends were cut back, 0 bases at V and 2 bases at J, with 9 bases in the middle. CDR1 is LGHNA and CDR2 is YSLEER in the germline V gene. The CDR3 runs 15 residues. CDR3 protein: CASSQEEAATDTQYF. CDR3 nucleotides: TGCGCCAGCAGCCAAGAAGAGGCCGCCACAGATACGCAGTATTTT.

J is TRBJ2-5 and V is TRBV10-1; TRBD2 matches 8 bases. CDR3 length: 15 residues. With V trimmed by 6 bases and J by 5 bases, 11 bases remained unmatched. Per germline, CDR1 WNHNN and CDR2 SYGVQD (reference sequence). The CDR3 here is CASRRVSGATETQYF. CDR3 bases: TGCGCCAGCAGGCGGGTTAGCGGGGCAACGGAGACCCAGTACTTC.

The chain joins TRBV28 to TRBJ2-7, with a possible D match to TRBD1 (6 bases). Trimming took 5 bases from V and 3 from J, leaving 14 bases between them. Germline loops: CDR1 MDHEN, CDR2 SYDVKM. This CDR3 comprises 14 residues. Here the CDR3 reads CASSTLQGFYEQYF. The CDR3 region has the DNA TGTGCCAGCAGTACACTACAGGGCTTCTACGAGCAGTACTTC.

This clone was seen more than once but under ten times. This rearrangement joins TRBV7-8 to TRBJ2-1, with 7 positions matching TRBD2. Germline CDR1 reads SGHVS; CDR2 reads FQNEAQ. J gave up 5 bases and V 5 bases, and 18 bases lay outside the gene matches. The CDR3 runs 18 residues. The CDR3 protein is CASSRPEPSGLFNNEQFF. CDR3 sequence (DNA): TGTGCCAGCAGCCGTCCCGAGCCTAGCGGACTTTTTAACAATGAGCAGTTCTTC.

In its sample, this clone was seen once. V usage is TRBV28 and J usage is TRBJ2-2, with TRBD1 matching over 8 bases. The CDR3 runs to 13 residues. Trimming took 9 bases from V and 5 from J; bases not matched to a gene: 5. Per the germline V gene, CDR1 is MDHEN and CDR2 is SYDVKM. CDR3 region: CARGQGRTGELFF. Written as DNA, the CDR3 is TGTGCCAGAGGACAGGGTAGAACCGGGGAGCTGTTTTTT.

J is TRBJ1-5 and V is TRBV27; D ambiguous. V was cut by 2 bases and J by 1 base, with 6 bases left in between. CDR3 size: 14 residues. CDR1 MNHEY and CDR2 SMNVEV come from the germline V gene (reference sequence). For the CDR3, the DNA is TGTGCCAGCAGTTTAACCCAGAGCAATCAGCCCCAGCATTTT. This translates into CASSLTQSNQPQHF.

The rearrangement uses TRBV5-1 and TRBJ1-6, with TRBD1 matching 9 bases. The ends lost 0 bases at V and 7 bases at J; junction bases unmatched: 5. Germline CDR1 SGHRS, CDR2 YFSETQ. The CDR3 spans 16 residues. CDR3 sequence reads: CASSLVSGTGNSPLHF. CDR3 coding DNA: TGCGCCAGCAGCTTGGTCTCTGGGACAGGGAATTCACCCCTCCACTTT.

J is TRBJ1-2 and V is TRBV4-2, with 11 bases that match TRBD1. V was pared by 0 bases and J by 0 bases, with 3 bases of the junction left unmatched. In germline, CDR1 is LGHNA, CDR2 YNFKEQ. The CDR3 consists of 17 residues. The CDR3 DNA reads as TGTGCCAGCAGCCAAGATTTGGGACAGGGGGCTAACTATGGCTACACCTTC. This codes for CASSQDLGQGANYGYTF.

V gene TRBV2 combines with J gene TRBJ2-3; D uncertain. Trimming stripped 1 base from V and 6 bases from J, with 14 bases between. Germline CDR1 is SNHLY and CDR2 is FYNNEI. This CDR3 has 15 amino acids. CDR3 protein: CASSEGLPLSDTQYF. CDR3 bases: TGTGCCAGCAGTGAAGGTCTTCCCTTGTCGGATACGCAGTATTTT.

The chain couples TRBV29-1 to TRBJ2-2, with 8 bases identical to TRBD2. From germline, CDR1 is SQVTM and CDR2 ANQGSEA. V was clipped by 0 bases and J by 9 bases; unmatched bases: 9. The CDR3 length is 15 residues. CDR3 nucleotide sequence: TGCAGCGTTGAAGATAGGGGGAGCGGGAGCCGGGAGCTGTTTTTT. Protein: CSVEDRGSGSRELFF.